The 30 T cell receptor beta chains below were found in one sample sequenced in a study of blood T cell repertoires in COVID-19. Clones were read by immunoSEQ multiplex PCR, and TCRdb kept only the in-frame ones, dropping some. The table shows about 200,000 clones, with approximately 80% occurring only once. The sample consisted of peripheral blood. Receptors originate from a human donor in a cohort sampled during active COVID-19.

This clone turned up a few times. For the CDR3, the DNA is TGTGCCAGCAGCGGGGACTACGGGACCCGCACAGATACGCAGTATTTT. Its protein product is CASSGDYGTRTDTQYF. The chain combines TRBV6-2 or TRBV6-3 with TRBJ2-3; 7 bases align to TRBD2. Germline-derived CDR1 and CDR2 are MNHEY and SVGEGT. Unmatched junction bases numbered 10, after V lost 6 bases and J lost 1 base. The CDR3 length is 16 residues.

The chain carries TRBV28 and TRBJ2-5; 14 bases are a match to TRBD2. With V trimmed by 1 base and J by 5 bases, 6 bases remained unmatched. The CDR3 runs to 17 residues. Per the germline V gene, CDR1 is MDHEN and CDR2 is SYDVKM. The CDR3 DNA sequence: TGTGCCAGCAGTTTATTGTCGACTAGCGGGAGGGCGGAGACCCAGTACTTC. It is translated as CASSLLSTSGRAETQYF.

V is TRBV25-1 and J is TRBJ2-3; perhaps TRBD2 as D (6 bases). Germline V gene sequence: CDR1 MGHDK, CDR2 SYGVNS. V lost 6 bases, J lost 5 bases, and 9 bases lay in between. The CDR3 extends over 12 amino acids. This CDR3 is CASSWGEDTQYF. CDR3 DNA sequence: TGTGCCAGCAGCTGGGGGGAAGATACGCAGTATTTT.

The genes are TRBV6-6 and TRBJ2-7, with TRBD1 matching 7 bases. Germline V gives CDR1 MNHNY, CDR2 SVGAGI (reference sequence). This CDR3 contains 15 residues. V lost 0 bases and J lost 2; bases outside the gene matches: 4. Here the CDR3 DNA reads TGTGCCAGCAGTTACTCGGGACAGCAAGCCTACGAGCAGTACTTC. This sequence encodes CASSYSGQQAYEQYF.

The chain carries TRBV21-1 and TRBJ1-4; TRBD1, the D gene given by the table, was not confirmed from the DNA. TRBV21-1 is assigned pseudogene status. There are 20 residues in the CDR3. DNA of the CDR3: TGTGCCAGCAGCATAACCCGACAGGGCGCCACCGGAGATTCTAATGAAAAACTGTTTTTT. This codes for CASSITRQGATGDSNEKLFF.

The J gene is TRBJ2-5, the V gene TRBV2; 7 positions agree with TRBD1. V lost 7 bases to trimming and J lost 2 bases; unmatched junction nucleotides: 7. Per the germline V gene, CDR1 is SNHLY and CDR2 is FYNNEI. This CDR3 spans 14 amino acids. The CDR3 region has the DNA TGTGCCAGCATTAGGGGGACAGTACAAGAGACCCAGTACTTC. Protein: CASIRGTVQETQYF.

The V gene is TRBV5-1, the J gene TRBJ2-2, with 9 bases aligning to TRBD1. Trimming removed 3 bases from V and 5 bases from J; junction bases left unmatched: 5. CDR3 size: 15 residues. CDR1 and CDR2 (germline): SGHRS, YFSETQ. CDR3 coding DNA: TGCGCCAGCAGCTACGGACAGGGGCGGACCGGGGAGCTGTTTTTT. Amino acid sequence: CASSYGQGRTGELFF.

The CDR3 coding sequence is TGTGCCAGCAGCCCTACCGGTCTAGCGGGAGGTGAGCAGTACTTC. Amino acids: CASSPTGLAGGEQYF. This chain links TRBV3-1 (or the pseudogene TRBV3-2) with TRBJ2-7; TRBD2 matches 11 bases. The CDR3 is made up of 15 amino acids. Trimming removed 4 bases from V and 7 bases from J; junction bases left unmatched: 9. Germline CDR1 and CDR2: LGHDT and YNNKEL (reference sequence).

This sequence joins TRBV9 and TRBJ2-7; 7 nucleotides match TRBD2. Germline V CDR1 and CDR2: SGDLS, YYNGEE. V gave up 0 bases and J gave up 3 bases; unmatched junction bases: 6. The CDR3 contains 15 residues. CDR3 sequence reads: CASSVVCPGGYEQYF. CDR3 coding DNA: TGTGCCAGCAGCGTAGTTTGCCCGGGGGGCTACGAGCAGTACTTC.

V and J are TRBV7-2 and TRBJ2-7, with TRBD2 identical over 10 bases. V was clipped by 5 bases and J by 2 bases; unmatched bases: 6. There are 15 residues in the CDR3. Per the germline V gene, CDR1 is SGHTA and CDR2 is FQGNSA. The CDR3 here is CASSIRTSGTYEQYF. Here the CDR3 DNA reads TGTGCCAGCAGCATAAGGACTAGCGGCACCTACGAGCAGTACTTC.

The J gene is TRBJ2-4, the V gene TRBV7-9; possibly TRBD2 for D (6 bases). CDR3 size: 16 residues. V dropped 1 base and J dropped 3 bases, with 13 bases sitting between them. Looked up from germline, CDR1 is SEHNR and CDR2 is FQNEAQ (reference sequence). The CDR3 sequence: CASSLGMASVKNIQYF. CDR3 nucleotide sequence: TGTGCCAGCAGCTTAGGGATGGCTAGCGTCAAAAACATTCAGTACTTC.

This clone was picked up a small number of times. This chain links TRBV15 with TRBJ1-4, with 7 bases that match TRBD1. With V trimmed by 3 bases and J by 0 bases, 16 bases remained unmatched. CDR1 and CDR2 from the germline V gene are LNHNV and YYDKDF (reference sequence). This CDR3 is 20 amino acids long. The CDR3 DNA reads TGTGCCACCAGCAGGGGCCACAGGGGATCGGGGCTTGCAACTAATGAAAAACTGTTTTTT. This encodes CATSRGHRGSGLATNEKLFF.

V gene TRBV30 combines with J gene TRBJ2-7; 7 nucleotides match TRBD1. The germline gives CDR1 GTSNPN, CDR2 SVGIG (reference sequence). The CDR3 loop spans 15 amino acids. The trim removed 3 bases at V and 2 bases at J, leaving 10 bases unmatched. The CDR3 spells CAWSAGRGHPYEQYF. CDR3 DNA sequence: TGTGCCTGGAGCGCAGGAAGGGGGCACCCCTACGAGCAGTACTTC.

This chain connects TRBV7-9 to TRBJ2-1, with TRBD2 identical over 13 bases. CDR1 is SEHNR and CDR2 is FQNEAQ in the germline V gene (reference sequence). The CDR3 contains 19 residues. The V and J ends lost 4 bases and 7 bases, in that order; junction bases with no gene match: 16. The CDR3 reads CASSSTEEYGLAGVNEQFF. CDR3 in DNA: TGTGCCAGCAGCTCTACCGAGGAATACGGACTAGCGGGAGTAAATGAGCAGTTCTTC.

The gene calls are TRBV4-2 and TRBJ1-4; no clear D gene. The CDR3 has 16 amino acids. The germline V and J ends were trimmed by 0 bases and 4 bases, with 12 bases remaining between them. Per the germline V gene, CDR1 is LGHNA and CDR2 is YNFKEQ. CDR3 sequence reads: CASSQEAPGFNEKLFF. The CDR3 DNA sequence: TGTGCCAGCAGCCAAGAAGCACCGGGGTTTAATGAAAAACTGTTTTTT.

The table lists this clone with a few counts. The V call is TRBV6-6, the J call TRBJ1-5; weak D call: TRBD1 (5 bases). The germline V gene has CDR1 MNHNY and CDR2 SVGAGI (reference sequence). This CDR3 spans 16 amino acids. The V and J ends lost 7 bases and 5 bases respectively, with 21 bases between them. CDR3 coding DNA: TGTGCCAGCACCTCGCTTCCCATGGCGGGGCATCAGCCCCAGCATTTT. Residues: CASTSLPMAGHQPQHF.

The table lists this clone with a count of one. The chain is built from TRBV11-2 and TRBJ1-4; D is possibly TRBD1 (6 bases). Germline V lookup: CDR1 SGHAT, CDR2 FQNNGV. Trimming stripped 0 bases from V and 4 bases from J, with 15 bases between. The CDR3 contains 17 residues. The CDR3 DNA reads TGTGCCAGCAGCTTAGATGTCTGGGGGCGGAATAATGAAAAACTGTTTTTT. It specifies CASSLDVWGRNNEKLFF. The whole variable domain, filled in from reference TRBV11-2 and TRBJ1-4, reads EAGVAQSPRYKIIEKRQSVAFWCNPISGHATLYWYQQILGQGPKLLIQFQNNGVVDDSQLPKDRFSAERLKGVDSTLKIQPAKLEDSAVYLCASSLDVWGRNNEKLFFGSGTQLSVL.

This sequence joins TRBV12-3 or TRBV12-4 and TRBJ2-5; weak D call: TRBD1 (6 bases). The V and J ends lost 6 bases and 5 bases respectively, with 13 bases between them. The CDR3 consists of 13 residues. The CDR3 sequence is CASRDTGTETQYF. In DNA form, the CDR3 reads TGTGCCAGCAGGGATACAGGGACCGAGACCCAGTACTTC.

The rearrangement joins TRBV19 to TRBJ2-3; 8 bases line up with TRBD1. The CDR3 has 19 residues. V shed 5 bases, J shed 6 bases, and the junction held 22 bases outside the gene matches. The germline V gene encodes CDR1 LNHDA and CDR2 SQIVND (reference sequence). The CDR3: CASSVWFGGTGRPGDTQYF. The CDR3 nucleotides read TGTGCCAGTAGTGTGTGGTTTGGGGGGACAGGCCGTCCGGGTGATACGCAGTATTTT.

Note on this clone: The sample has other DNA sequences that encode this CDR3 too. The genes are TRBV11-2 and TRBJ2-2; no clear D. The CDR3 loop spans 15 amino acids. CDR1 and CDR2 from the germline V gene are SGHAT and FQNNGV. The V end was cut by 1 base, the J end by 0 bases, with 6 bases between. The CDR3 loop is CASSLVLTNTGELFF. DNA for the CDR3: TGTGCCAGCAGCTTAGTTTTAACGAACACCGGGGAGCTGTTTTTT. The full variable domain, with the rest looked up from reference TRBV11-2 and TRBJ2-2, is EAGVAQSPRYKIIEKRQSVAFWCNPISGHATLYWYQQILGQGPKLLIQFQNNGVVDDSQLPKDRFSAERLKGVDSTLKIQPAKLEDSAVYLCASSLVLTNTGELFFGEGSRLTVL.

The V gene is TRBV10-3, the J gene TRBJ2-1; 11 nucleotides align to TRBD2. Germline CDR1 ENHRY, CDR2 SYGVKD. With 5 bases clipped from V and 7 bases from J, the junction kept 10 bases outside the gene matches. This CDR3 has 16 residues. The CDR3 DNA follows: TGTGCCATCAGTACGATACTAGCGGGAGAACGGAATGAGCAGTTCTTC. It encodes CAISTILAGERNEQFF.

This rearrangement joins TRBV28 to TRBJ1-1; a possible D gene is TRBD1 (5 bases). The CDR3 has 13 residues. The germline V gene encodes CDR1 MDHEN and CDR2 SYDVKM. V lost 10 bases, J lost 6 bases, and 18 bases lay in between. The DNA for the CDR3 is TGTGCCACACGGGTTACTTGGGGGGCTGAAGCTTTCTTT. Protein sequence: CATRVTWGAEAFF.

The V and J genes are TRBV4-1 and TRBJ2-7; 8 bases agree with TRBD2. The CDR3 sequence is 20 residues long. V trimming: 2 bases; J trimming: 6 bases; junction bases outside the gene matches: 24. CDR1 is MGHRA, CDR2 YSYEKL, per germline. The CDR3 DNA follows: TGCGCCAGCAGCCAACCAAATACCCCCACATCCGGGAGGGCCTACGTCGAGCAGTACTTC. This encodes CASSQPNTPTSGRAYVEQYF.

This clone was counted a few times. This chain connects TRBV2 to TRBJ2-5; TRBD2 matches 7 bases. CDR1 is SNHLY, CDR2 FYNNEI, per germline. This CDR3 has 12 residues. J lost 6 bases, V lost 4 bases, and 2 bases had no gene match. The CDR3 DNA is TGTGCCAGCAGTGGTAGCGGGCAGACCCAGTACTTC. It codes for CASSGSGQTQYF. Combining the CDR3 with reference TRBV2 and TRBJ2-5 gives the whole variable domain EPEVTQTPSHQVTQMGQEVILRCVPISNHLYFYWYRQILGQKVEFLVSFYNNEISEKSEIFDDQFSVERPDGSNFTLKIRSTKLEDSAMYFCASSGSGQTQYFGPGTRLLVL.

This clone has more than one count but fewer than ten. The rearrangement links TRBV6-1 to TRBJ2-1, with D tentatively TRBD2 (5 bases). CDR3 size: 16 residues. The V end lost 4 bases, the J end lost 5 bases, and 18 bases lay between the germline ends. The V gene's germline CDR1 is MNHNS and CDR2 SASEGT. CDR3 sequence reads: CASSGGKGEIHNEQFF. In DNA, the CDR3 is TGTGCCAGCAGTGGGGGAAAGGGAGAGATCCACAATGAGCAGTTCTTC.

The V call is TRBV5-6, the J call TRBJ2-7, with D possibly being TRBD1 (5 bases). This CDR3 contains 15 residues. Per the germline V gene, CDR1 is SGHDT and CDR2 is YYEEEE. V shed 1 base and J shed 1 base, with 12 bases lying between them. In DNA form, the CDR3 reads TGTGCCAGCAGCTTGTTGGGGCAGGAGTCCTACGAGCAGTACTTC. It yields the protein CASSLLGQESYEQYF.

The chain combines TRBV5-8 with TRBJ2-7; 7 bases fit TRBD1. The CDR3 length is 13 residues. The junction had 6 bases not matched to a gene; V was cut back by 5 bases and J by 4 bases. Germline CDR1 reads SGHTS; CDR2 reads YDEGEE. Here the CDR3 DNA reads TGTGCCAGCAGGAGGGGGCTGTTTTACGAGCAGTACTTC. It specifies CASRRGLFYEQYF. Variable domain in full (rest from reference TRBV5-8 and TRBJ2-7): EAGVTQSPTHLIKTRGQQATLRCSPISGHTSVYWYQQALGLGLQFLLWYDEGEERNRGNFPPRFSGRQFPNYSSELNVNALELEDSALYLCASRRGLFYEQYFGPGTRLTVT.

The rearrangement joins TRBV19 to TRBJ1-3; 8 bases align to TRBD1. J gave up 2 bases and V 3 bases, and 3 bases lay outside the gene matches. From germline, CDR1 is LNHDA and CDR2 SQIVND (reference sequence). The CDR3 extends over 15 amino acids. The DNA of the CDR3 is TGTGCCAGTAGTATCAGGGGGCAAGCTGGAAACACCATATATTTT. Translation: CASSIRGQAGNTIYF.

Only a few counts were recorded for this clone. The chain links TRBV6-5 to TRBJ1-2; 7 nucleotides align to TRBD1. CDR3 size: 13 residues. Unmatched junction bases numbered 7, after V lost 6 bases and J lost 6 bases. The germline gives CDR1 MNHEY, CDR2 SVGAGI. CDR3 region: CASSQTGTDGYTF. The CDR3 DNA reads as TGTGCCAGCAGCCAAACCGGGACAGATGGCTACACCTTC.

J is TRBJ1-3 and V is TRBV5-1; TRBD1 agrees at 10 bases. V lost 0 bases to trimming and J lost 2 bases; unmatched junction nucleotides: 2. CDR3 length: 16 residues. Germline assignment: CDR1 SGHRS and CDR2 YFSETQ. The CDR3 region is CASSLGQGATGNTIYF. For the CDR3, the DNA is TGCGCCAGCAGCTTGGGACAGGGGGCGACTGGAAACACCATATATTTT.